The sequence of this T cell receptor beta chain was determined in a study of CD8 T cells in ankylosing spondylitis. This CDR3 is 13 amino acids long. V trimming: 3 bases; J trimming: 4 bases; junction bases outside the gene matches: 5. Germline V lookup: CDR1 DFQATT, CDR2 SNEGSKA (reference sequence). This clonotype was seen more than once but under ten times. Antigen unknown. Study-wide findings and caveats: Disease-associated clones were reportedly significantly overrepresented in matched ankylosing spondylitis synovial fluid. Typical of ankylosing spondylitis blood, it appeared, was a TCR beta motif of several highly homologous variants. Some of the motif variants had earlier been found in reactive arthritis patients' fluid and blood.

In making TCR beta libraries, quantitative 5'-RACE with molecular barcodes was used. TCRdb re-derived calls from the 5' RACE reads in MiXCR, one entry per CDR3 protein. The sample includes hundreds of thousands of distinct CDR3 sequences, 20% seen only once; the top ten take roughly 14%. This sequence originates from a male donor with ankylosing spondylitis or in good health (not recorded which). The genes are TRBV20-1 and TRBJ1-2, with TRBD1 matching 7 bases. Sample: blood, either unsorted or a sorted T cell fraction (not recorded which). DNA of the CDR3: TGCAGTGCTAGCGACAGGGTGGGCTATGGCTACACCTTC. Amino acids: CSASDRVGYGYTF.